Below, 16 T cell receptor beta chains from the same sample are listed, as sequenced in a study of T-cell memory formation after mild COVID-19. A single record per CDR3 protein comes from TCRdb applying MiXCR to the 5' RACE reads. The sample has roughly 170,000 distinct CDR3 sequences; less than 20% are singletons. Source material: PBMCs or a T cell subset sorted from them (not recorded which). The receptors come from a man aged 18 to 35 who had mild COVID-19 (a few samples of this study predate the infection). Cell type and time point are not known.

The genes are TRBV5-1 and TRBJ1-2, with 8 positions matching TRBD1. The CDR3 runs to 15 residues. Trimming cost V 0 bases and J 3 bases; bases outside gene matches: 4. Germline CDR1 SGHRS, CDR2 YFSETQ. The CDR3 sequence: CASSLAQGVYYGYTF. The CDR3 nucleotides are TGCGCCAGCAGCTTGGCACAGGGGGTGTACTATGGCTACACCTTC.

The V and J genes are TRBV27 and TRBJ2-3, with D maybe TRBD1 (6 bases). Per germline, CDR1 MNHEY and CDR2 SMNVEV (reference sequence). The CDR3 sequence is 15 residues long. The ends were cut back, 2 bases at V and 2 bases at J, with 11 bases in the middle. The CDR3 nucleotides read TGTGCCAGCAGTTTAAGGACAGTCCTCACAGATACGCAGTATTTT. This gives the protein CASSLRTVLTDTQYF.

This sequence joins TRBV14 and TRBJ2-3, with 10 bases lining up with TRBD1. The CDR3 is made up of 15 amino acids. Germline values: CDR1 SGHDN, CDR2 FVKESK. V trimming: 1 base; J trimming: 3 bases; junction bases outside the gene matches: 1. The DNA of the CDR3 is TGTGCCAGCAGCCAAGGGGGACAGGGGACAGATACGCAGTATTTT. Translating it yields CASSQGGQGTDTQYF.

This clonotype showed up just a few times. The chain couples TRBV9 to TRBJ1-2; TRBD1 is a possible D gene (5 bases). The CDR3 extends over 14 amino acids. The V gene lost 0 bases and the J gene lost 8 bases, with 14 bases spanning the gap. CDR1 is SGDLS and CDR2 is YYNGEE in the germline V gene. The CDR3 DNA sequence: TGTGCCAGCAGCGTAGCCCCAGGGATGGGCGGCTACACCTTC. Protein: CASSVAPGMGGYTF.

V and J are TRBV7-9 and TRBJ2-2; no clear D gene. Trimming left V 5 bases short and J 7 bases short, with 23 bases between. Per germline, CDR1 SEHNR and CDR2 FQNEAQ (reference sequence). The CDR3 length is 17 residues. This CDR3 is CASSPPKLGRPFGELFF. The CDR3 nucleotides read TGTGCCAGCAGCCCCCCGAAGTTGGGAAGGCCGTTCGGGGAGCTGTTTTTT.

This clonotype was counted only a few times. The CDR3 reads CSVEFGAATDTQYF. The CDR3 nucleotides read TGCAGCGTTGAATTCGGGGCCGCCACAGATACGCAGTATTTT. The chain uses TRBV29-1 and TRBJ2-3; D is possibly TRBD1 or TRBD2 (5 bases each). With 2 bases removed from V and 2 bases from J, the gap between germline ends came to 11 bases. The length of the CDR3 is 14 residues. Germline lookup yields CDR1 SQVTM and CDR2 ANQGSEA.

This clonotype was counted a single time. This chain joins TRBV5-1 and TRBJ2-5, with 10 bases lining up with TRBD2. The CDR3 is 15 amino acids. V trimming: 0 bases; J trimming: 5 bases; junction bases outside the gene matches: 4. CDR1 is SGHRS and CDR2 is YFSETQ in the germline V gene. DNA of the CDR3: TGCGCCAGCAGCTTGGGTTCTAGCGGGGGTGAGACCCAGTACTTC. Translation: CASSLGSSGGETQYF.

This clonotype has at least ten counts. The rearrangement links TRBV7-2 to TRBJ2-2; tentatively, D is TRBD2 (7 bases). The germline V and J ends were trimmed by 1 base and 5 bases, with 14 bases remaining between them. Germline V CDR1 and CDR2: SGHTA, FQGNSA. The CDR3 is 16 residues long. CDR3 residues: CASSLDGGANTGELFF. The CDR3 DNA reads TGTGCCAGCAGCTTAGATGGGGGGGCTAATACCGGGGAGCTGTTTTTT.

This clonotype was seen at least ten times. This sequence joins TRBV3-1 and TRBJ1-6, with a possible D match to TRBD1 (5 bases). V lost 1 base to trimming and J lost 10 bases, with 14 bases between them. The CDR3 is 15 amino acids. Germline lookup yields CDR1 LGHDT and CDR2 YNNKEL (reference sequence). In DNA form, the CDR3 reads TGTGCCAGCAGCCAAGGGGCCGGGACTAAGTCACCCCTCCACTTT. Translated, it gives CASSQGAGTKSPLHF. Full variable domain (remainder filled in from reference TRBV3-1 and TRBJ1-6): DTAVSQTPKYLVTQMGNDKSIKCEQNLGHDTMYWYKQDSKKFLKIMFSYNNKELIINETVPNRFSPKSPDKAHLNLHINSLELGDSAVYFCASSQGAGTKSPLHFGNGTRLTVT.

V is TRBV20-1 and J is TRBJ2-4, with TRBD1 matching over 7 bases. This CDR3 is 15 amino acids long. Trimming took 5 bases from V and 5 from J; bases not matched to a gene: 12. Germline V CDR1 and CDR2: DFQATT, SNEGSKA (reference sequence). DNA for the CDR3: TGCAGTGCTGGAGTCGGGACAGTCGGGGAAAACATTCAGTACTTC. This translates into CSAGVGTVGENIQYF.

This clonotype was observed a handful of times. The chain has TRBV5-1 and TRBJ2-5; 9 positions match TRBD2. J lost 3 bases, V lost 6 bases, and 3 bases had no gene match. The germline V gene has CDR1 SGHRS and CDR2 YFSETQ. The CDR3 has 13 amino acids. The chain's CDR3 is CASKLAGEETQYF. As DNA, the CDR3 is TGCGCCAGCAAATTAGCGGGGGAAGAGACCCAGTACTTC.

Only a few counts were recorded for this clonotype. This chain uses TRBV6-1 with TRBJ2-3, with no clear D. Germline loops: CDR1 MNHNS, CDR2 SASEGT. The V gene lost 3 bases and the J gene lost 0 bases, with 7 bases spanning the gap. The CDR3 extends over 14 amino acids. DNA for the CDR3: TGTGCCAGCAGTGAGTCACCTAGCACAGATACGCAGTATTTT. Translated: CASSESPSTDTQYF.

There are many counts of this clonotype. This rearrangement joins TRBV4-3 to TRBJ2-2; D possibly corresponds to TRBD2 (7 bases). The germline V gene encodes CDR1 LGHNA and CDR2 YSLEER. CDR3 size: 15 residues. The ends were cut back, 1 base at V and 6 bases at J, with 12 bases in the middle. CDR3 DNA: TGCGCCAGCAGCCAAGTAGGGGGGGGGCCCGGGGAGCTGTTTTTT. Its translation: CASSQVGGGPGELFF.

There are a few counts of this clonotype. This rearrangement joins TRBV20-1 to TRBJ1-1; D uncertain. This CDR3 spans 14 amino acids. Germline lookup yields CDR1 DFQATT and CDR2 SNEGSKA (reference sequence). With 6 bases removed from V and 2 bases from J, the gap between germline ends came to 16 bases. The CDR3, as DNA: TGCAGTGCAACCCCGGGATCTCACAACACTGAAGCTTTCTTT. Encoded protein: CSATPGSHNTEAFF.

This clonotype came up once. The chain has TRBV7-2 and TRBJ1-2, with 8 bases fitting TRBD1. The CDR3 sequence is 13 residues long. V shed 6 bases, J shed 6 bases, and the junction held 6 bases outside the gene matches. Germline V gene data show CDR1 as SGHTA and CDR2 as FQGNSA. CDR3: CASRGGTGNGYTF. Written as DNA, the CDR3 is TGTGCCAGCAGAGGGGGGACAGGAAATGGCTACACCTTC.

This clonotype was detected only a few times. This sequence joins TRBV5-1 and TRBJ1-3, with D hard to call. V gave up 2 bases and J gave up 2 bases, with 11 bases separating them. The CDR3 totals 15 residues. Germline values: CDR1 SGHRS, CDR2 YFSETQ. CDR3 nucleotide sequence: TGCGCCAGCAGCTTTGGCTCGGAGGCTGGAAACACCATATATTTT. It yields the protein CASSFGSEAGNTIYF.